What follows are 6 T cell receptor beta chains derived from one specimen sequenced in a study of blood T cell repertoires in COVID-19 (TCRdb year 2020). The library was obtained by the immunoSEQ multiplex PCR assay. The immuneACCESS repertoire file appears here via TCRdb, limited to in-frame rearrangements. These files lack a portion of the clones; in checked studies, under half of the deficit traces to unresolved V genes, and the cause of the others is not known. Recorded for this sample are more than 90,000 clones; 60% to 85% of them occurred a single time. Roughly 5.6% of the sample is held by the ten biggest clonotypes. Sequencing input: peripheral blood. The receptors were sampled from a man between 65 and 80 years old with acute or convalescent COVID-19.

The chain links TRBV6-6 to TRBJ2-5; the D is unclear. The CDR3 loop spans 15 amino acids. V lost 6 bases, J lost 1 base, and 15 bases lay in between. Germline V gene sequence: CDR1 MNHNY, CDR2 SVGAGI (reference sequence). CDR3 bases: TGTGCCAGCAGCCGACTCATCGAGGTCCAAGAGACCCAGTACTTC. Its translation: CASSRLIEVQETQYF.

This clone has just one count. The chain combines TRBV30 with TRBJ2-7; 7 nucleotides align to TRBD1. Trimming removed 5 bases from V and 2 bases from J; junction bases left unmatched: 6. The CDR3 loop spans 13 amino acids. Per the germline V gene, CDR1 is GTSNPN and CDR2 is SVGIG (reference sequence). The CDR3 loop reads CAWGLGQAYEQYF. CDR3 bases: TGTGCCTGGGGACTTGGACAGGCCTACGAGCAGTACTTC.

The genes are TRBV5-1 and TRBJ2-7, with D maybe TRBD1 (6 bases). With 4 bases removed from V and 6 bases from J, the gap between germline ends came to 14 bases. From germline, CDR1 is SGHRS and CDR2 YFSETQ. CDR3 length equals 13 residues. CDR3 residues: CASSIDDRREQYF. In DNA form, the CDR3 reads TGCGCCAGCAGCATAGACGACAGGCGCGAGCAGTACTTC.

The chain links TRBV5-1 to TRBJ2-7, with D perhaps TRBD1 (5 bases). This CDR3 has 16 residues. CDR1 and CDR2 (germline): SGHRS, YFSETQ. V was trimmed by 0 bases and J by 2 bases, leaving 15 bases between them. The CDR3 DNA sequence: TGCGCCAGCAGCTTGGCCCCGCCAGGGCAAGCCTACGAGCAGTACTTC. It specifies CASSLAPPGQAYEQYF.

This rearrangement joins TRBV12-5 to TRBJ1-2; a weak D match, TRBD1 (6 bases). The CDR3 has 14 residues. The germline gives CDR1 LGHNT, CDR2 FRNRAP. V was clipped by 3 bases and J by 4 bases, with 12 bases between them. The CDR3 loop reads CASGLGGVGYGYTF. DNA of the CDR3: TGTGCTAGTGGTTTAGGGGGAGTGGGCTATGGCTACACCTTC.

This chain connects TRBV3-1 (or the pseudogene TRBV3-2) to TRBJ1-4; D gene ambiguous. The CDR3 runs to 12 residues. Germline assignment: CDR1 LGHDT and CDR2 YNNKEL (reference sequence). The V end lost 3 bases, the J end lost 7 bases, and 6 bases lay between the germline ends. The CDR3 DNA is TGTGCCAGCAGCCATTTTCGTGAAAAACTGTTTTTT. Translated, it gives CASSHFREKLFF.